The 7 T cell receptor beta chains reported below all come from one sample, sequenced in a study of identical twins. TCRdb recomputed calls from the 5' RACE reads with MiXCR, one row per CDR3 protein. The table lists fewer than 650,000 distinct CDR3 sequences, roughly 9.5% of them singletons. This sample was shared with a second study, whose subject was yellow fever vaccine responses in identical twins.

Sequencing was performed on PBMCs. These receptors came from a woman in her late teens or twenties in good health.

This clonotype was picked up a small number of times. The chain recombines TRBV28 with TRBJ2-7, with D perhaps matching TRBD2 (6 bases). CDR1 and CDR2 from the germline V gene are MDHEN and SYDVKM. The CDR3 totals 17 residues. V lost 4 bases, J lost 1 base, and 20 bases lay in between. The CDR3 loop reads CASSSPLGTVKSYEQYF. The CDR3 nucleotides are TGTGCCAGCAGTTCTCCCCTCGGGACTGTGAAATCCTACGAGCAGTACTTC.

The table lists this clonotype with many counts. The chain has TRBV12-3 or TRBV12-4 and TRBJ2-5; 8 bases map to TRBD2. The junction had 5 bases not matched to a gene; V was cut back by 4 bases and J by 1 base. The CDR3 runs 15 residues. The CDR3 nucleotides are TGTGCCAGCAGTTCTGCGGGGGGTATCCAAGAGACCCAGTACTTC. Translated: CASSSAGGIQETQYF.

This clonotype occurred a few times. This sequence joins TRBV2 and TRBJ2-5; 9 nucleotides match TRBD2. With V trimmed by 11 bases and J by 1 base, 11 bases remained unmatched. This CDR3 is built from 15 residues. Germline assignment: CDR1 SNHLY and CDR2 FYNNEI. CDR3 DNA: TGTGCCTCCCAGCGATTAGCGGGGGCCCAAGAGACCCAGTACTTC. Translating gives CASQRLAGAQETQYF.

The V gene is TRBV20-1, the J gene TRBJ2-7; D could derive from TRBD1 or TRBD2 (5 bases each). Germline CDR1 DFQATT, CDR2 SNEGSKA (reference sequence). CDR3 length: 13 residues. V was clipped by 1 base and J by 5 bases, with 12 bases between them. The CDR3 here is CSARVGTLDEQYF. The CDR3 DNA sequence: TGCAGTGCTAGAGTGGGGACGCTCGACGAGCAGTACTTC.

About this clonotype itself: Because the CDR3's place on the DNA is in doubt, the DNA is left out and the CDR3 is given as listed by TCRdb. The chain employs TRBV2 and TRBJ2-7; TRBD2 was called by the table and not checked on the DNA. The germline CDR1 and CDR2 sequences are SNHLY and FYNNEI. From its first to its last residue, the CDR3 has 14 amino acids. The CDR3 reads CASSTSGPSLMQYF.

This clonotype was recorded at least ten times. The rearrangement uses TRBV20-1 and TRBJ1-4; D may be TRBD1 (5 bases). V dropped 2 bases and J dropped 7 bases, with 14 bases sitting between them. The length of the CDR3 is 14 residues. The germline V gene encodes CDR1 DFQATT and CDR2 SNEGSKA (reference sequence). CDR3 DNA: TGCAGTGCTAGAACCGGGACTCCTAGTGAAAAACTGTTTTTT. Translated, it gives CSARTGTPSEKLFF.

With regard to this clonotype: Sequence at one end of the junction differs from germline and may be a read error. The chain employs TRBV2 and TRBJ1-5, with 7 bases that match TRBD1. The germline V gene has CDR1 SNHLY and CDR2 FYNNEI. The CDR3 is 15 residues long. The CDR3 here is CASSEDRARNQPQHF. The DNA of the CDR3 is TGTGCCAGCAGCGAAGACAGGGCTCGGAATCAGCCCCAGCATTTT. Full variable domain (outside the CDR3, taken from reference TRBV2 and TRBJ1-5): EPEVTQTPSHQVTQMGQEVILRCVPISNHLYFYWYRQILGQKVEFLVSFYNNEISEKSEIFDDQFSVERPDGSNFTLKIRSTKLEDSAMYFCASSEDRARNQPQHFGDGTRLSIL.